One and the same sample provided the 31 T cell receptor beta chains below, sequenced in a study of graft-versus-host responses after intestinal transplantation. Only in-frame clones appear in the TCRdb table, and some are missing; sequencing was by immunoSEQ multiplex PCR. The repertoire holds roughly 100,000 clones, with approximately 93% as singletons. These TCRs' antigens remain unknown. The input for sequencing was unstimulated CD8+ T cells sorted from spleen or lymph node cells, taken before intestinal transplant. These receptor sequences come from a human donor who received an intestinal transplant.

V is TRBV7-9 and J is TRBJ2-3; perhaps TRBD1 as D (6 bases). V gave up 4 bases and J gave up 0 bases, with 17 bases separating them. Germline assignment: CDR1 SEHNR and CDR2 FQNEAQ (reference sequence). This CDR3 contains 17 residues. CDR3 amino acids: CASSSTRTDTSTDTQYF. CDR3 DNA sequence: TGTGCCAGCAGCTCAACCCGGACAGACACTAGCACAGATACGCAGTATTTT.

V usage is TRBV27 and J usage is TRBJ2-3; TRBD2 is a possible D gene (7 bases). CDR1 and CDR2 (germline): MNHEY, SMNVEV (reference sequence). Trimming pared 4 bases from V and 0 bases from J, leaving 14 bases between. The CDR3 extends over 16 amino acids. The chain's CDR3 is CASSSWGGFSTDTQYF. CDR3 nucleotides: TGTGCCAGCAGTTCGTGGGGGGGCTTCAGCACAGATACGCAGTATTTT.

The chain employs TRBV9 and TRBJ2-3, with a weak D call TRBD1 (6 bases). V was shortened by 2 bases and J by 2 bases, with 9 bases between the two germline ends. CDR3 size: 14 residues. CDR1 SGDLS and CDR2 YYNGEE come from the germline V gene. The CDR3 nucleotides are TGTGCCAGCAGCGTCGGACAGAACACAGATACGCAGTATTTT. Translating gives CASSVGQNTDTQYF.

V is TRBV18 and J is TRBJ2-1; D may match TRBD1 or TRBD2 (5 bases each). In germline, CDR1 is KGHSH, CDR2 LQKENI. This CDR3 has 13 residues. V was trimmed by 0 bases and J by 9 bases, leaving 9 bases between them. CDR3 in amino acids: CASSPPPGPEQFF. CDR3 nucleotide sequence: TGTGCCAGCTCACCACCGCCGGGGCCTGAGCAGTTCTTC.

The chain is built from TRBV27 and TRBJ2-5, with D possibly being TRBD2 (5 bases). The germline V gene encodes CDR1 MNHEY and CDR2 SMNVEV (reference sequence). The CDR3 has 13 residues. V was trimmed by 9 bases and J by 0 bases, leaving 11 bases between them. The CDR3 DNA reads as TGTGCCAGTAGAGGGCATAACCAAGAGACCCAGTACTTC. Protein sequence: CASRGHNQETQYF.

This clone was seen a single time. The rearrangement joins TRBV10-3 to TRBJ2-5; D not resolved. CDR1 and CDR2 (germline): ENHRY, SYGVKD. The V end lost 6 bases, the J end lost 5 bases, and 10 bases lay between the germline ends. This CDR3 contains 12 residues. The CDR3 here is CAIRDDSETQYF. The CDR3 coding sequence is TGTGCCATCAGGGACGATTCGGAGACCCAGTACTTC.

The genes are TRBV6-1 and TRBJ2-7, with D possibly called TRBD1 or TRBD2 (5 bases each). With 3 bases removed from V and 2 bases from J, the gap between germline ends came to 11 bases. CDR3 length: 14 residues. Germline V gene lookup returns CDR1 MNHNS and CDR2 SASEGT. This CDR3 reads CASSEGPGPYEQYF. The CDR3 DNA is TGTGCCAGCAGTGAGGGACCAGGTCCCTACGAGCAGTACTTC.

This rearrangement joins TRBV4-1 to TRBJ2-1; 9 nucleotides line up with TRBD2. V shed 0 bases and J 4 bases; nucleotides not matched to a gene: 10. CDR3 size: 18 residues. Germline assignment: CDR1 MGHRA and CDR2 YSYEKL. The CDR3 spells CASSQEGPSGTVYNEQFF. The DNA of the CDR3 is TGCGCCAGCAGCCAAGAGGGTCCTAGCGGGACTGTTTACAATGAGCAGTTCTTC.

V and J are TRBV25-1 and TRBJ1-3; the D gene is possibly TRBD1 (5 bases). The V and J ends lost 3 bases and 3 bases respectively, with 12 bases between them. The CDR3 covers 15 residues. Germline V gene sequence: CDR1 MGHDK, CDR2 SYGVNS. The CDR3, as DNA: TGTGCCAGCAGTGATTGGACAACCGATGGAAACACCATATATTTT. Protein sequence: CASSDWTTDGNTIYF.

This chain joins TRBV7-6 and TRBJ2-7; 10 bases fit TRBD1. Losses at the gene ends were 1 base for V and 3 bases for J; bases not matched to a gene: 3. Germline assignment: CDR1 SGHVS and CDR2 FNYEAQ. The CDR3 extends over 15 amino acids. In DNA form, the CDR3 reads TGTGCCAGCAGCTTAGGACAGGGGGCGATCTACGAGCAGTACTTC. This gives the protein CASSLGQGAIYEQYF. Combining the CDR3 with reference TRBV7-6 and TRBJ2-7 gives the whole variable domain GAGVSQSPRYKVTKRGQDVALRCDPISGHVSLYWYRQALGQGPEFLTYFNYEAQQDKSGLPNDRFSAERPEGSISTLTIQRTEQRDSAMYRCASSLGQGAIYEQYFGPGTRLTVT.

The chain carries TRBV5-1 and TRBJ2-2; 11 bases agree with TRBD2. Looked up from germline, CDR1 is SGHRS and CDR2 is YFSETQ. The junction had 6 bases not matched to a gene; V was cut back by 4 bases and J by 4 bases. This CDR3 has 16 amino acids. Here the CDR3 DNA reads TGCGCCAGCAGCACGGGACTAGCGGAGCTCACCGGGGAGCTGTTTTTT. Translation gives CASSTGLAELTGELFF.

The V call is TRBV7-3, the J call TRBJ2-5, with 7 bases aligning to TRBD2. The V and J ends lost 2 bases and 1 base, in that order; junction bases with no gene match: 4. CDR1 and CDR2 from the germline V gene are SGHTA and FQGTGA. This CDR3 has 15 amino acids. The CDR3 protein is CASSLGLAVQETQYF. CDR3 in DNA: TGTGCCAGCAGCTTAGGCCTAGCGGTCCAAGAGACCCAGTACTTC.

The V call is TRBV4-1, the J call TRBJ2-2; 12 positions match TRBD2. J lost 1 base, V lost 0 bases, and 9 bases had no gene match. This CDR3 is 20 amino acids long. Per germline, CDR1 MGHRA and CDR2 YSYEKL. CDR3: CASSQEMTSGGPRNTGELFF. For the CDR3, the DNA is TGCGCCAGCAGCCAAGAAATGACTAGCGGGGGACCTAGGAACACCGGGGAGCTGTTTTTT.

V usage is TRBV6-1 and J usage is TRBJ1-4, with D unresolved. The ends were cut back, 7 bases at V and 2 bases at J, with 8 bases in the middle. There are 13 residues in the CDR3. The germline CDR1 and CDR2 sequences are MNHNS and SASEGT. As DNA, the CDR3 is TGTGCCAGCAAATTCAGGACTAATGAAAAACTGTTTTTT. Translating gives CASKFRTNEKLFF.

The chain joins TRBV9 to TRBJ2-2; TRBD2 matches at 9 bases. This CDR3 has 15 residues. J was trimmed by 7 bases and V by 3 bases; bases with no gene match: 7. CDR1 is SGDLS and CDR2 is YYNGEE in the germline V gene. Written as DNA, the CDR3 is TGTGCCAGCAGCGAGGGCGGGGGGGCAATCGGGGAGCTGTTTTTT. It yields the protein CASSEGGGAIGELFF.

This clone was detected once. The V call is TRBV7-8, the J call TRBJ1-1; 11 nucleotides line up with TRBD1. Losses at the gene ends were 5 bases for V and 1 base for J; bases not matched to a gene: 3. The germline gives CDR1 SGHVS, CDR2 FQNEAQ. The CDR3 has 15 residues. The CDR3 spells CASSTGQGANTEAFF. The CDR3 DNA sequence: TGTGCCAGCAGCACCGGACAGGGGGCGAACACTGAAGCTTTCTTT.

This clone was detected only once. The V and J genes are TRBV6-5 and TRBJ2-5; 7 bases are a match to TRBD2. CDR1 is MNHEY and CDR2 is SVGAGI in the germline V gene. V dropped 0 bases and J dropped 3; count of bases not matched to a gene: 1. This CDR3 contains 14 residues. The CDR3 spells CASSYSGGEETQYF. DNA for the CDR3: TGTGCCAGCAGTTACTCGGGAGGGGAAGAGACCCAGTACTTC.

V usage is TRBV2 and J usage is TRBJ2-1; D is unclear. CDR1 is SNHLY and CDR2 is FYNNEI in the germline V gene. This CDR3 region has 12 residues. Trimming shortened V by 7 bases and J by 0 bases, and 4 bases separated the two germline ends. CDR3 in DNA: TGTGCCAGCATCCTCTCCTACAATGAGCAGTTCTTC. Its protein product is CASILSYNEQFF.

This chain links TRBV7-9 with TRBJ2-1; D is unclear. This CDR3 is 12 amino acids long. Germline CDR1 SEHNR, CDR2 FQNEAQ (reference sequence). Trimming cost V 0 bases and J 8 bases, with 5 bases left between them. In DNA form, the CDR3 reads TGTGCCAGCAGCTTAGCGTGGGATGAGCAGTTCTTC. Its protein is CASSLAWDEQFF.

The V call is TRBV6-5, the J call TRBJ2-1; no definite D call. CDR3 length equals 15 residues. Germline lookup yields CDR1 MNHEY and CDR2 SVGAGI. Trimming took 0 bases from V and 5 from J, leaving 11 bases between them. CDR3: CASSYSVWGDNEQFF. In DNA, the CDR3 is TGTGCCAGCAGTTACTCCGTGTGGGGTGACAATGAGCAGTTCTTC.

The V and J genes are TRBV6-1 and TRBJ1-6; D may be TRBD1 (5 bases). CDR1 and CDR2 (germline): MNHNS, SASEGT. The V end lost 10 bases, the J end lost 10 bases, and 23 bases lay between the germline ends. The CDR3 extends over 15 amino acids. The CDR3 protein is CATAEEGYSGSPLHF. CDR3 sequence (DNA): TGTGCCACCGCAGAGGAGGGGTATTCGGGCTCACCCCTCCACTTT.

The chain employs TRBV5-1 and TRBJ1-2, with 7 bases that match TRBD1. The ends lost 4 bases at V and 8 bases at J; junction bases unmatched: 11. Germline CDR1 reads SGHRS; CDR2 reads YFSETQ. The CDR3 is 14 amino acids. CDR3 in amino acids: CASSPGQAPRGYTF. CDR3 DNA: TGCGCCAGCAGCCCTGGACAGGCTCCTAGGGGCTACACCTTC.

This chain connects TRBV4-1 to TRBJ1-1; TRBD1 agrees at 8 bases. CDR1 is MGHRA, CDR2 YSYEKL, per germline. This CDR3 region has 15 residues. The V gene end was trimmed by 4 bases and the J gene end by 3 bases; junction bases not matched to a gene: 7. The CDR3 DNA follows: TGCGCCAGCAGCCCAGGACAGGGTGGGTACACTGAAGCTTTCTTT. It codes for CASSPGQGGYTEAFF.

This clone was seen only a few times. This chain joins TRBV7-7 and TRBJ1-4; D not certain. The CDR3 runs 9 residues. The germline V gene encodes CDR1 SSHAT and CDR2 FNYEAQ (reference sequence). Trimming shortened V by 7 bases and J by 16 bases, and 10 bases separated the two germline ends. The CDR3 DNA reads TGTGCCAGCAACCGGCGGGGGTTTTTT. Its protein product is CASNRRGFF.

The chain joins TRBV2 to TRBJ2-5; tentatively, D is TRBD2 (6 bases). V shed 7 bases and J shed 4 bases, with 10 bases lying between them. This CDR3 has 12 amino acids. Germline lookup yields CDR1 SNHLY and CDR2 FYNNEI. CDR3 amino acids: CASTLATETQYF. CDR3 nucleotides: TGTGCCAGCACACTAGCCACAGAGACCCAGTACTTC.

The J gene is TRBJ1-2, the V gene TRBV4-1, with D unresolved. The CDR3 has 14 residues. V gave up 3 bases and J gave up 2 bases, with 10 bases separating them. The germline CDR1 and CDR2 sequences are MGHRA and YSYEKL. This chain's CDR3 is CASSQDGLNYGYTF. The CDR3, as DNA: TGCGCCAGCAGCCAGGATGGACTCAACTATGGCTACACCTTC.

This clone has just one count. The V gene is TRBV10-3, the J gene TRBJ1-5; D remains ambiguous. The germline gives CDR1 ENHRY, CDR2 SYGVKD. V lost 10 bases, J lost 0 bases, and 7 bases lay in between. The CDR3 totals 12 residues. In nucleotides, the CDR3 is TGTGCCACTTCCATTAGCAATCAGCCCCAGCATTTT. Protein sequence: CATSISNQPQHF.

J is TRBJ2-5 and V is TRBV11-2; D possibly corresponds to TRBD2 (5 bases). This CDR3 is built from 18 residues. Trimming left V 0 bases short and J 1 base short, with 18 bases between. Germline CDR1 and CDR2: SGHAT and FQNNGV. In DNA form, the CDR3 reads TGTGCCAGCAGCTTAGAAGTAGTCTCGGGGTTGGTCCAAGAGACCCAGTACTTC. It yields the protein CASSLEVVSGLVQETQYF.

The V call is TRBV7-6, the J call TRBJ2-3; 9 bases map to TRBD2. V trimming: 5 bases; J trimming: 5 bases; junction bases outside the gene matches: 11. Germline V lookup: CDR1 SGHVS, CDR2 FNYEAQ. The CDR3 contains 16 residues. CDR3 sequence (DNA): TGTGCCAGCAGCCCCCAGCGGGGGGCGTTGATAGATACGCAGTATTTT. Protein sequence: CASSPQRGALIDTQYF.

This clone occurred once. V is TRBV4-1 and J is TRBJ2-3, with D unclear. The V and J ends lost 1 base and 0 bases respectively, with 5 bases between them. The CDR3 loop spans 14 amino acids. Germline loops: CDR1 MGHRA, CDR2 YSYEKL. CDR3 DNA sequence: TGCGCCAGCAGCCAAGCCCCTAGCACAGATACGCAGTATTTT. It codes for CASSQAPSTDTQYF.

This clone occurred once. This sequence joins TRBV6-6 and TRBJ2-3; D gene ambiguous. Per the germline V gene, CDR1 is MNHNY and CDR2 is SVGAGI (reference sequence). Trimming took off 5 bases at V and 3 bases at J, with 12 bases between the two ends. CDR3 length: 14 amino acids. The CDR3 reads CASSKSLRTDTQYF. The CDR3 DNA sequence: TGTGCCAGCAGTAAAAGCCTTAGGACAGATACGCAGTATTTT.